This record looks at one T cell receptor (beta chain) sequence and its context. The data originate from a study of blood T cell repertoires in COVID-19. Background on the study: Donors in the United States, Italy and Spain gave samples during acute or convalescent COVID-19.

Losses at the gene ends were 5 bases for V and 4 bases for J; bases not matched to a gene: 4. In germline, CDR1 is MNHEY, CDR2 SVGEGT. This CDR3 comprises 14 residues. The table came from immunoSEQ multiplex PCR; TCRdb's copy has only in-frame clones and leaves some out. The sample contains tens of thousands of clones, 80% to 90% of which appear only once. The material sequenced was peripheral blood. V usage is TRBV6-2 or TRBV6-3 and J usage is TRBJ1-5; 8 positions agree with TRBD1. This clonotype was sampled from a woman aged 80 or older with active or convalescent COVID-19. The CDR3 loop reads CASSPGGENQPQHF. The CDR3 nucleotides read TGTGCCAGCAGTCCAGGGGGCGAGAATCAGCCCCAGCATTTT.